This T cell receptor (beta chain) was retrieved from a study of blood T cell repertoires in COVID-19. For the study at large: The analysed material was cDNA or gDNA that came from T cells, B-cell-depleted T cells, or PBMCs.

Membership in each cohort depended on participant-reported clinical history. The CDR3 runs to 15 residues. V shed 4 bases and J shed 5 bases, with 17 bases lying between them. Looked up from germline, CDR1 is SEHNR and CDR2 is FQNEAQ (reference sequence). Under the authors' procedure: Amplification of reference gene primers was used by the study to estimate nucleated cell counts. Sequenced by immunoSEQ multiplex PCR; TCRdb stores in-frame clones only, minus some. Clonal size and the V and J genes are those of that table, whereas D and trimming came from the DNA. The repertoire includes fewer than 250,000 clones, roughly 79% of them detected once, and about 8.9% sits in the top ten.

The clonotype was recovered from a woman between 50 and 59 years old with acute COVID-19. The sample taken for sequencing was PBMCs or T cells enriched from blood (not recorded which). The chain uses TRBV7-9 and TRBJ1-1; possible D gene TRBD1, 5 bases. CDR3 protein: CASSSLGSRGTEAFF. DNA for the CDR3: TGTGCCAGCAGCTCCCTGGGTAGTAGGGGTACTGAAGCTTTCTTT.